Sequencing of this T cell receptor beta chain was carried out in a study of cytomegalovirus exposure and HLA in healthy donors. The PCR contained 60 Vbeta and 13 Jbeta primers. Profiled with immunoSEQ multiplex PCR; TCRdb holds only in-frame clones, not every one. This sample has about 110,000 clones, with roughly 82% found just once. Notes on this clone: Its antigen remains unidentified.

The CDR3 sequence is 16 residues long. Germline CDR1 is SGHTA and CDR2 is FQGNSA. V dropped 6 bases and J dropped 5; count of bases not matched to a gene: 11. Whole-study results and caveats: According to an earlier analysis, most TCR beta V segments yielded productive rearrangements about 90% or about 30% of the time.

This chain links TRBV7-2 with TRBJ2-2; 8 bases map to TRBD1. Sample: PBMCs. This receptor was taken from a male donor in good health and CMV-seropositive. The CDR3 DNA sequence: TGTGCCAGCAGTCCCCCGGGGAACAGGGGGACCGGGGAGCTGTTTTTT. This sequence encodes CASSPPGNRGTGELFF.